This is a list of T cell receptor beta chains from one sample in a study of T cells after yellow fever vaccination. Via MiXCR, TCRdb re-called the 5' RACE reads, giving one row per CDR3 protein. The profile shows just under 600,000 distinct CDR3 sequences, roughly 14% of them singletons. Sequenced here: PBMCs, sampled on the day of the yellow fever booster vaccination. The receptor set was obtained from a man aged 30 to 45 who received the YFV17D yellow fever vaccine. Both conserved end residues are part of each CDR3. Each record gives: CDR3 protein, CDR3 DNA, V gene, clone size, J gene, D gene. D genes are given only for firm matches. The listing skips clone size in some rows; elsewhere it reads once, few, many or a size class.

CDR3aa: CASSQGQGSPLHF
CDR3nt: TGCGCCAGCAGCCAAGGGCAGGGTTCACCCCTCCACTTT
v_gene: TRBV4-3
abundance: few
j_gene: TRBJ1-6
d_gene: .

CDR3aa: CSARDYGFTDTQYF
CDR3nt: TGCAGTGCTAGAGATTACGGCTTCACAGATACGCAGTATTTT
v_gene: TRBV20-1
abundance: few
j_gene: TRBJ2-3
d_gene: .

CDR3aa: CATSRGPEQYF
CDR3nt: TGTGCCACCAGCAGGGGCCCCGAGCAGTACTTC
v_gene: TRBV15
abundance: .
j_gene: TRBJ2-7
d_gene: .

CDR3aa: CASSQEIAATGELFF
CDR3nt: TGTGCCAGCAGCCAAGAGATAGCGGCCACCGGGGAGCTGTTTTTT
v_gene: TRBV14
abundance: few
j_gene: TRBJ2-2
d_gene: .

CDR3aa: CASSIGDINQPQHF
CDR3nt: TGTGCCAGCAGTATCGGGGACATCAATCAGCCCCAGCATTTT
v_gene: TRBV12-3/TRBV12-4
abundance: few
j_gene: TRBJ1-5
d_gene: .

CDR3aa: CASGGRDRTYNEQFF
CDR3nt: TGCGCCAGCGGAGGCCGGGACAGAACGTACAATGAGCAGTTCTTC
v_gene: TRBV10-2
abundance: once
j_gene: TRBJ2-1
d_gene: TRBD1

CDR3aa: CASKYGFRNEQFF
CDR3nt: TGTGCCAGTAAATATGGTTTTCGTAATGAGCAGTTCTTC
v_gene: TRBV19
abundance: .
j_gene: TRBJ2-1
d_gene: .

CDR3aa: CASSYGGSHTYEQYF
CDR3nt: TGTGCCAGCAGTTACGGGGGATCTCACACCTACGAGCAGTACTTC
v_gene: TRBV6-2/TRBV6-3
abundance: .
j_gene: TRBJ2-7
d_gene: .

CDR3aa: CASSPPPGSNNEQFF
CDR3nt: TGTGCCAGCAGCCCTCCCCCAGGCTCAAACAATGAGCAGTTCTTC
v_gene: TRBV7-2
abundance: few
j_gene: TRBJ2-1
d_gene: .

CDR3aa: CASSSSSGIRGETQYF
CDR3nt: TGTGCCAGCAGTTCTTCTAGCGGGATTCGTGGTGAGACCCAGTACTTC
v_gene: TRBV28
abundance: few
j_gene: TRBJ2-5
d_gene: TRBD2

CDR3aa: CASTPAGELFF
CDR3nt: TGTGCCAGCACTCCCGCTGGGGAGCTGTTTTTT
v_gene: TRBV2
abundance: few
j_gene: TRBJ2-2
d_gene: .

CDR3aa: CSARGNEGYTF
CDR3nt: TGCAGTGCTAGGGGGAATGAGGGCTACACCTTC
v_gene: TRBV20-1
abundance: few
j_gene: TRBJ1-2
d_gene: .

CDR3aa: CASRPPGQALHEQFF
CDR3nt: TGCGCCAGCAGGCCCCCGGGACAGGCGCTTCATGAGCAGTTCTTC
v_gene: TRBV5-1
abundance: .
j_gene: TRBJ2-1
d_gene: TRBD1

CDR3aa: CASSLARAGGLAQYF
CDR3nt: TGTGCCAGCAGCTTAGCGCGAGCGGGGGGTCTGGCCCAGTACTTC
v_gene: TRBV7-9
abundance: few
j_gene: TRBJ2-5
d_gene: TRBD2

CDR3aa: CASSGSTGLAEETQYF
CDR3nt: TGTGCCAGCAGTGGTAGTACGGGACTAGCGGAAGAGACCCAGTACTTC
v_gene: TRBV2
abundance: .
j_gene: TRBJ2-5
d_gene: TRBD2

CDR3aa: CSASPMSRTDTQYF
CDR3nt: TGCAGCGCCTCCCCCATGTCCCGCACAGATACGCAGTATTTT
v_gene: TRBV29-1
abundance: .
j_gene: TRBJ2-3
d_gene: .

CDR3aa: CASKNGSTGYEQYF
CDR3nt: TGCGCCAGCAAGAACGGGAGTACAGGGTACGAGCAGTACTTC
v_gene: TRBV5-1
abundance: .
j_gene: TRBJ2-7
d_gene: .

CDR3aa: CASRDTGDNLETQYF
CDR3nt: TGCGCCAGCAGAGATACAGGGGACAACTTGGAGACCCAGTACTTC
v_gene: TRBV5-1
abundance: few
j_gene: TRBJ2-5
d_gene: TRBD1

CDR3aa: CSVLGTEKLFF
CDR3nt: TGCAGCGTTTTGGGGACTGAAAAACTGTTTTTT
v_gene: TRBV29-1
abundance: few
j_gene: TRBJ1-4
d_gene: .

CDR3aa: CASSLAGFSGANVLTF
CDR3nt: TGCGCCAGCAGCTTGGCGGGGTTCTCTGGGGCCAACGTCCTGACTTTC
v_gene: TRBV5-1
abundance: .
j_gene: TRBJ2-6
d_gene: .

CDR3aa: CASGRWGRVKEADTQYF
CDR3nt: TGTGCCAGCGGGCGTTGGGGTAGGGTCAAGGAGGCAGATACGCAGTATTTT
v_gene: TRBV27
abundance: few
j_gene: TRBJ2-3
d_gene: .

CDR3aa: CSASTRDRSYEQYF
CDR3nt: TGCAGTGCTTCGACCCGGGACAGGTCCTACGAGCAGTACTTC
v_gene: TRBV20-1
abundance: many
j_gene: TRBJ2-7
d_gene: TRBD1

CDR3aa: CATGQPRGYEQYF
CDR3nt: TGTGCCACCGGACAGCCGAGAGGTTACGAGCAGTACTTC
v_gene: TRBV10-3
abundance: few
j_gene: TRBJ2-7
d_gene: .

CDR3aa: CASSSPVGVSDTGELFF
CDR3nt: TGTGCCAGCAGCTCCCCCGTGGGAGTAAGTGACACCGGGGAGCTGTTTTTT
v_gene: TRBV7-9
abundance: few
j_gene: TRBJ2-2
d_gene: .

CDR3aa: CASSLNWLKGTGELFF
CDR3nt: TGTGCCAGCAGTTTGAATTGGTTGAAAGGAACCGGGGAGCTGTTTTTT
v_gene: TRBV27
abundance: .
j_gene: TRBJ2-2
d_gene: .

CDR3aa: CASSFTLAKNIQYF
CDR3nt: TGTGCCAGCAGCTTCACCTTGGCCAAAAACATTCAGTACTTC
v_gene: TRBV7-8
abundance: few
j_gene: TRBJ2-4
d_gene: .

CDR3aa: CSGPRGPELSYEQYF
CDR3nt: TGCAGCGGCCCAAGGGGCCCAGAGCTCTCCTACGAGCAGTACTTC
v_gene: TRBV29-1
abundance: few
j_gene: TRBJ2-7
d_gene: .

CDR3aa: CAWRGVNTEAFF
CDR3nt: TGTGCCTGGAGAGGGGTGAACACTGAAGCTTTCTTT
v_gene: TRBV30
abundance: .
j_gene: TRBJ1-1
d_gene: .

CDR3aa: CASSLSDRGDTGELFF
CDR3nt: TGCGCCAGCAGCTTGTCGGACAGGGGGGACACCGGGGAGCTGTTTTTT
v_gene: TRBV5-1
abundance: .
j_gene: TRBJ2-2
d_gene: TRBD1

CDR3aa: CASSSIGGLAGGRYNEQFF
CDR3nt: TGTGCCAGCAGCTCCATAGGGGGACTAGCGGGAGGGAGATACAATGAGCAGTTCTTC
v_gene: TRBV7-9
abundance: many
j_gene: TRBJ2-1
d_gene: TRBD2

CDR3aa: CASSSGLSGELFF
CDR3nt: TGTGCCAGCAGTTCGGGATTGTCCGGGGAGCTGTTTTTT
v_gene: TRBV6-5
abundance: .
j_gene: TRBJ2-2
d_gene: .

CDR3aa: CASSYTVLAGLPNTGELFF
CDR3nt: TGTGCCAGCAGTTACACCGTACTAGCGGGCCTACCCAACACCGGGGAGCTGTTTTTT
v_gene: TRBV6-2/TRBV6-3
abundance: few
j_gene: TRBJ2-2
d_gene: TRBD2

CDR3aa: CASSSRQDGPIQYF
CDR3nt: TGTGCCAGCAGCTCCCGACAGGACGGCCCAATTCAGTACTTC
v_gene: TRBV11-2
abundance: few
j_gene: TRBJ2-4
d_gene: .

CDR3aa: CASSYGFYEQYF
CDR3nt: TGTGCCAGCAGTTACGGTTTTTACGAGCAGTACTTC
v_gene: TRBV6-2/TRBV6-3
abundance: .
j_gene: TRBJ2-7
d_gene: .

CDR3aa: CTSSPQIAGVGTGELFF
CDR3nt: TGTACCAGCAGTCCCCAAATAGCGGGAGTTGGTACCGGGGAGCTGTTTTTT
v_gene: TRBV12-3/TRBV12-4
abundance: .
j_gene: TRBJ2-2
d_gene: TRBD2

CDR3aa: CASSQEALGGRSRNIQYF
CDR3nt: TGCGCCAGCAGCCAGGAAGCCTTGGGCGGGAGGTCTCGAAACATTCAGTACTTC
v_gene: TRBV4-3
abundance: .
j_gene: TRBJ2-4
d_gene: TRBD2

CDR3aa: CASSPGSREQYF
CDR3nt: TGTGCCAGCAGTCCGGGCTCGAGAGAGCAGTACTTC
v_gene: TRBV7-8
abundance: many
j_gene: TRBJ2-7
d_gene: .

CDR3aa: CASRGNEKLFF
CDR3nt: TGTGCCAGCAGGGGTAATGAAAAACTGTTTTTT
v_gene: TRBV7-9
abundance: few
j_gene: TRBJ1-4
d_gene: .

CDR3aa: CSARESPLDRHTYEQYF
CDR3nt: TGCAGTGCTAGAGAGTCTCCTTTGGACAGGCACACCTACGAGCAGTACTTC
v_gene: TRBV20-1
abundance: few
j_gene: TRBJ2-7
d_gene: TRBD1

CDR3aa: CASSSPPQETQYF
CDR3nt: TGTGCCAGCAGCTCACCCCCTCAGGAGACCCAGTACTTC
v_gene: TRBV7-2
abundance: few
j_gene: TRBJ2-5
d_gene: .

CDR3aa: CASSLPAGVADTQYF
CDR3nt: TGCGCCAGCAGCTTACCAGCGGGAGTGGCAGATACGCAGTATTTT
v_gene: TRBV5-1
abundance: .
j_gene: TRBJ2-3
d_gene: TRBD2

CDR3aa: CASRTGGGNQPQHF
CDR3nt: TGTGCCAGCAGAACAGGGGGGGGAAATCAGCCCCAGCATTTT
v_gene: TRBV12-3/TRBV12-4
abundance: .
j_gene: TRBJ1-5
d_gene: TRBD1

CDR3aa: CASSFGTKNTEAFF
CDR3nt: TGTGCCAGCAGCTTCGGGACAAAAAACACTGAAGCTTTCTTT
v_gene: TRBV7-9
abundance: few
j_gene: TRBJ1-1
d_gene: .

CDR3aa: CASSLSTMGTDTQYF
CDR3nt: TGTGCCAGCAGTTTGTCCACGATGGGCACAGATACGCAGTATTTT
v_gene: TRBV6-5
abundance: .
j_gene: TRBJ2-3
d_gene: .

CDR3aa: CASSSRRFAGTYEQYF
CDR3nt: TGTGCCAGCAGCTCCCGGAGGTTCGCGGGGACCTACGAGCAGTACTTC
v_gene: TRBV7-2
abundance: .
j_gene: TRBJ2-7
d_gene: .

CDR3aa: CSAPLQKQGGEKLFF
CDR3nt: TGCAGTGCACCCCTACAAAAACAGGGAGGTGAAAAACTGTTTTTT
v_gene: TRBV20-1
abundance: .
j_gene: TRBJ1-4
d_gene: .

CDR3aa: CATSEGDWYTGELFF
CDR3nt: TGTGCCACCAGTGAGGGGGACTGGTACACCGGGGAGCTGTTTTTT
v_gene: TRBV24-1
abundance: few
j_gene: TRBJ2-2
d_gene: .

CDR3aa: CASSLASGSGPLNTEAFF
CDR3nt: TGTGCCAGCAGCTTAGCGTCAGGGTCCGGCCCCTTGAACACTGAAGCTTTCTTT
v_gene: TRBV11-1
abundance: few
j_gene: TRBJ1-1
d_gene: .

CDR3aa: CASSFGLAGFPKNIQYF
CDR3nt: TGTGCCAGCAGCTTCGGACTAGCGGGCTTTCCCAAAAACATTCAGTACTTC
v_gene: TRBV11-2
abundance: .
j_gene: TRBJ2-4
d_gene: TRBD2

CDR3aa: CSASPTGASTDTQYF
CDR3nt: TGCAGTGCTAGCCCCACGGGGGCGAGCACAGATACGCAGTATTTT
v_gene: TRBV20-1
abundance: .
j_gene: TRBJ2-3
d_gene: .

CDR3aa: CATSDRSTDTQYF
CDR3nt: TGTGCCACCAGTGACCGAAGCACAGATACGCAGTATTTT
v_gene: TRBV24-1
abundance: .
j_gene: TRBJ2-3
d_gene: .

CDR3aa: CASRPAGGMNTEAFF
CDR3nt: TGCGCCAGCAGGCCGGCAGGGGGTATGAACACTGAAGCTTTCTTT
v_gene: TRBV5-1
abundance: .
j_gene: TRBJ1-1
d_gene: TRBD1

CDR3aa: CSVEAGGGRGTGELFF
CDR3nt: TGCAGCGTTGAAGCTGGCGGGGGGCGAGGCACCGGGGAGCTGTTTTTT
v_gene: TRBV29-1
abundance: .
j_gene: TRBJ2-2
d_gene: TRBD2

CDR3aa: CASKERLTGEQFF
CDR3nt: TGTGCCAGCAAAGAGCGCCTAACGGGGGAGCAGTTCTTC
v_gene: TRBV6-1
abundance: .
j_gene: TRBJ2-1
d_gene: .